Listed here are 31 T cell receptor beta chains from one sample, sequenced in a study of CD8+CD57+ T cells in acquired aplastic anemia. Both TCR beta VDJ combination and CDR3 sequence profiling were carried out. Genomic DNA was the template for this profiling. TCRdb passed the reads through MiXCR, listing each CDR3 protein once. The sample gives approximately 200,000 distinct CDR3 sequences, 54% of which show up once; approximately 16% is in the top ten. The specimen sequenced was sorted CD4+, CD8+, or CD8+CD57+ T cells (not recorded which) from PBMCs. These TCRs come from a human donor in good health, serving as a control.

V usage is TRBV7-6 and J usage is TRBJ2-5, with 11 positions matching TRBD2. Looked up from germline, CDR1 is SGHVS and CDR2 is FNYEAQ. The CDR3 is made up of 17 amino acids. Losses at the gene ends were 5 bases for V and 4 bases for J; bases not matched to a gene: 12. In nucleotides, the CDR3 is TGTGCCAGCAGCCAAGGGTTGGTAGCGGGGGGGCGAGAGACCCAGTACTTC. Amino acids: CASSQGLVAGGRETQYF.

The rearrangement links TRBV15 to TRBJ1-5; D is undetermined. The CDR3 is 15 amino acids. Germline V gene sequence: CDR1 LNHNV, CDR2 YYDKDF (reference sequence). V was trimmed by 0 bases and J by 5 bases, leaving 11 bases between them. CDR3 nucleotides: TGTGCCACCAGCAGAGATCTTGGCGGGCATCAGCCCCAGCATTTT. Residues: CATSRDLGGHQPQHF. The variable domain in full, completed from reference TRBV15 and TRBJ1-5, reads DAMVIQNPRYQVTQFGKPVTLSCSQTLNHNVMYWYQQKSSQAPKLLFHYYDKDFNNEADTPDNFQSRRPNTSFCFLDIRSPGLGDTAMYLCATSRDLGGHQPQHFGDGTRLSIL.

The chain recombines TRBV9 with TRBJ1-2, with TRBD1 matching over 8 bases. The CDR3 spans 16 residues. V shed 0 bases, J shed 8 bases, and the junction held 12 bases outside the gene matches. Germline CDR1 reads SGDLS; CDR2 reads YYNGEE. The CDR3 sequence: CASSVGSTGGSVGYTF. The DNA for the CDR3 is TGTGCCAGCAGCGTAGGATCCACAGGGGGGTCAGTGGGCTACACCTTC.

This clonotype was seen at least ten times. The chain joins TRBV5-4 to TRBJ1-4, with 9 positions matching TRBD1. Germline-derived CDR1 and CDR2 are SGHNT and YYREEE (reference sequence). V dropped 4 bases and J dropped 4; count of bases not matched to a gene: 5. There are 15 residues in the CDR3. CDR3 sequence reads: CASSTNRGLNEKLFF. CDR3 sequence (DNA): TGTGCCAGCAGCACCAACAGGGGGCTTAATGAAAAACTGTTTTTT.

The chain joins TRBV25-1 to TRBJ1-2, with D unresolved. The ends were cut back, 3 bases at V and 8 bases at J, with 22 bases in the middle. Germline lookup yields CDR1 MGHDK and CDR2 SYGVNS. The CDR3 sequence is 16 residues long. Here the CDR3 reads CASSDPGQVGIGGYTF. CDR3 nucleotide sequence: TGTGCCAGCAGTGATCCAGGCCAGGTGGGGATAGGGGGCTACACCTTC.

This chain links TRBV19 with TRBJ1-1; maybe TRBD1 (6 bases). CDR1 is LNHDA and CDR2 is SQIVND in the germline V gene (reference sequence). Trimming took off 5 bases at V and 7 bases at J, with 23 bases between the two ends. CDR3 length: 16 amino acids. The CDR3 DNA sequence: TGTGCCAGTAGTCATAAGGGGGACCGACTTTTTGATGAAGCTTTCTTT. Translated, it gives CASSHKGDRLFDEAFF.

This rearrangement joins TRBV12-3 or TRBV12-4 to TRBJ2-7; 7 bases align to TRBD1. This CDR3 has 13 residues. V gave up 5 bases and J gave up 4 bases; unmatched junction bases: 5. The CDR3 bases are TGTGCCAGCAGTCTAGGACAGGAGTACGAGCAGTACTTC. Translated: CASSLGQEYEQYF.

This clonotype was observed many times. The DNA of the CDR3 is TGTGCCATCAGTGAATCCGGCCTTAACTATGGCTACACCTTC. Translated: CAISESGLNYGYTF. The chain combines TRBV10-3 with TRBJ1-2; no clear D gene. The CDR3 loop spans 14 amino acids. Germline CDR1 reads ENHRY; CDR2 reads SYGVKD. Trimming left V 3 bases short and J 1 base short, with 9 bases between.

J is TRBJ1-2 and V is TRBV7-9, with a weak D call TRBD1 (5 bases). CDR1 SEHNR and CDR2 FQNEAQ come from the germline V gene (reference sequence). Trimming took 4 bases from V and 6 from J, leaving 18 bases between them. This CDR3 has 15 amino acids. This CDR3 is CASSSLPGPEDGYTF. As DNA, the CDR3 is TGTGCCAGCAGCTCTCTTCCAGGGCCAGAGGATGGCTACACCTTC. Using reference TRBV7-9 and TRBJ1-2 for the parts outside the CDR3, the full variable domain is DTGVSQNPRHKITKRGQNVTFRCDPISEHNRLYWYRQTLGQGPEFLTYFQNEAQLEKSRLLSDRFSAERPKGSFSTLEIQRTEQGDSAMYLCASSSLPGPEDGYTFGSGTRLTVV.

The CDR3 DNA sequence: TGTGCCAGCAAGAGGGGGGAGGATGGCTACACCTTC. Amino acid sequence: CASKRGEDGYTF. This chain joins TRBV2 and TRBJ1-2; a weak D match, TRBD1 (6 bases). From germline, CDR1 is SNHLY and CDR2 FYNNEI. The CDR3 loop spans 12 amino acids. V shed 7 bases and J shed 6 bases, with 12 bases lying between them. Complete variable domain (other parts from reference TRBV2 and TRBJ1-2): EPEVTQTPSHQVTQMGQEVILRCVPISNHLYFYWYRQILGQKVEFLVSFYNNEISEKSEIFDDQFSVERPDGSNFTLKIRSTKLEDSAMYFCASKRGEDGYTFGSGTRLTVV.

This clonotype was seen only once. This sequence joins TRBV29-1 and TRBJ1-1, with D unclear. V lost 1 base, J lost 7 bases, and 10 bases lay in between. The CDR3 length is 12 residues. CDR1 is SQVTM and CDR2 is ANQGSEA in the germline V gene. Written as DNA, the CDR3 is TGCAGCGTTGAAGTATTCGGGAATGAAGCTTTCTTT. It yields the protein CSVEVFGNEAFF.

This clonotype was detected ten times or more. V is TRBV19 and J is TRBJ2-1; tentative D call: TRBD2 (5 bases). There are 13 residues in the CDR3. V was shortened by 8 bases and J by 4 bases, with 12 bases between the two germline ends. CDR1 and CDR2 from the germline V gene are LNHDA and SQIVND (reference sequence). In DNA, the CDR3 is TGTGCCAGTTCCCCAGAGGGTTACAATGAGCAGTTCTTC. Translation: CASSPEGYNEQFF. The variable domain in full, completed from reference TRBV19 and TRBJ2-1, reads DGGITQSPKYLFRKEGQNVTLSCEQNLNHDAMYWYRQDPGQGLRLIYYSQIVNDFQKGDIAEGYSVSREKKESFPLTVTSAQKNPTAFYLCASSPEGYNEQFFGPGTRLTVL.

This clonotype was counted a few times. The chain uses TRBV6-5 and TRBJ1-5; 8 positions match TRBD1. The CDR3 runs 17 residues. Looked up from germline, CDR1 is MNHEY and CDR2 is SVGAGI. Unmatched junction bases numbered 8, after V lost 4 bases and J lost 0 bases. The CDR3 protein is CASSLYSGGDSNQPQHF. The DNA of the CDR3 is TGTGCCAGCAGTTTGTACTCAGGGGGCGATAGCAATCAGCCCCAGCATTTT.

This clonotype was seen a handful of times. This chain uses TRBV9 with TRBJ2-7, with D possibly matching TRBD1 (6 bases). V shed 6 bases and J shed 0 bases, with 19 bases lying between them. The CDR3 has 16 residues. From germline, CDR1 is SGDLS and CDR2 YYNGEE. CDR3 bases: TGTGCCAGCAACGCCGGGGCAGGGGTGACCTCCTACGAGCAGTACTTC. Encoded protein: CASNAGAGVTSYEQYF.

This chain uses TRBV7-2 with TRBJ1-6; no firm D call. This CDR3 has 11 amino acids. In germline, CDR1 is SGHTA, CDR2 FQGNSA. V was pared by 11 bases and J by 11 bases, with 13 bases between. The DNA for the CDR3 is TGTGCCTGGAGTTCCCGGACACCCCTCCACTTT. Its protein is CAWSSRTPLHF. Filled out from reference TRBV7-2 and TRBJ1-6, the complete variable domain reads GAGVSQSPSNKVTEKGKDVELRCDPISGHTALYWYRQSLGQGLEFLIYFQGNSAPDKSGLPSDRFSAERTGGSVSTLTIQRTQQEDSAVYLCAWSSRTPLHFGNGTRLTVT.

The rearrangement links TRBV7-2 to TRBJ2-7; TRBD2 matches 9 bases. The CDR3 spans 15 residues. The J segment lost 12 bases and the V segment lost 5 bases, leaving 17 bases of the junction unmatched. Germline-derived CDR1 and CDR2 are SGHTA and FQGNSA. The CDR3 DNA sequence: TGTGCCAGCAGCCCCCGTGGGGGACTAGCTCTGATAATGTACTTC. Translated, it gives CASSPRGGLALIMYF. Full variable domain (remainder filled in from reference TRBV7-2 and TRBJ2-7): GAGVSQSPSNKVTEKGKDVELRCDPISGHTALYWYRQSLGQGLEFLIYFQGNSAPDKSGLPSDRFSAERTGGSVSTLTIQRTQQEDSAVYLCASSPRGGLALIMYFGPGTRLTVT.

This clonotype was detected once. The chain employs TRBV10-1 and TRBJ2-1; TRBD2 is a possible D gene (6 bases). The V end lost 0 bases, the J end lost 4 bases, and 19 bases lay between the germline ends. Per germline, CDR1 WNHNN and CDR2 SYGVQD (reference sequence). This CDR3 region has 18 residues. The DNA for the CDR3 is TGCGCCAGCAGTGAGTCGAAATCGGGACTCTACGATTACAATGAGCAGTTCTTC. Its translation is CASSESKSGLYDYNEQFF.

The chain combines TRBV20-1 with TRBJ2-1; 9 bases line up with TRBD2. In germline, CDR1 is DFQATT, CDR2 SNEGSKA (reference sequence). The V segment lost 7 bases and the J segment 3 bases; nucleotides outside the gene matches: 4. This CDR3 spans 13 amino acids. The DNA of the CDR3 is TGCAGTGTTGAGACTAGCGGCTACAATGAGCAGTTCTTC. Translating gives CSVETSGYNEQFF.

Comment on this clonotype: Germline is not matched at one junction end, which may reflect a read error. The J gene is TRBJ2-5, the V gene TRBV5-1, with 12 bases lining up with TRBD2. CDR1 SGHRS and CDR2 YFSETQ come from the germline V gene. This CDR3 is 16 amino acids long. CDR3 in amino acids: CASSTGLAGFQETQYF. As DNA, the CDR3 is TGTGCCAGCAGCACCGGACTAGCGGGGTTTCAAGAGACCCAGTACTTC.

This clonotype has a count of ten or more. The chain combines TRBV20-1 with TRBJ2-3, with D perhaps matching TRBD1 (6 bases). CDR3 length: 19 residues. Trimming took off 1 base at V and 3 bases at J, with 26 bases between the two ends. Germline CDR1 DFQATT, CDR2 SNEGSKA (reference sequence). CDR3 residues: CSARVDKQGPRTMTDTQYF. The CDR3 bases are TGCAGTGCTAGAGTGGACAAGCAGGGGCCCCGGACCATGACAGATACGCAGTATTTT.

The CDR3 spells CASSVEGRGAREQYF. The CDR3 DNA follows: TGTGCCAGCAGCGTAGAGGGCAGGGGGGCGAGGGAGCAGTACTTC. V and J are TRBV9 and TRBJ2-7, with D perhaps matching TRBD1 (7 bases). The CDR3 is 15 amino acids. Germline V gives CDR1 SGDLS, CDR2 YYNGEE. Deletions cut 0 bases from V and 7 bases from J, with 17 bases between.

On this clonotype: Germline and junction disagree at one end, which may indicate a read error. The V gene is TRBV7-9, the J gene TRBJ2-3; 11 nucleotides match TRBD1. The CDR3 is 16 residues long. CDR1 and CDR2 from the germline V gene are SEHNR and FQNEAQ (reference sequence). The CDR3 spells CASSHWGQGGADTQYF. DNA of the CDR3: TGCGCCAGCAGCCATTGGGGACAGGGGGGCGCAGATACGCAGTATTTT.

The V call is TRBV7-6, the J call TRBJ1-1; D is ambiguous. Germline values: CDR1 SGHVS, CDR2 FNYEAQ. CDR3 length equals 14 residues. V was clipped by 1 base and J by 3 bases, with 9 bases between them. The CDR3 region has the DNA TGTGCCAGCAGCTTAGAGGGAAGGGACACTGAAGCTTTCTTT. This translates into CASSLEGRDTEAFF.

CDR3 sequence: CSASTSANEQFF. Here the CDR3 DNA reads TGCAGTGCTAGTACGAGCGCCAATGAGCAGTTCTTC. This chain joins TRBV20-1 and TRBJ2-1, with D uncertain. Trimming pared 3 bases from V and 6 bases from J, leaving 9 bases between. The CDR3 sequence is 12 residues long. CDR1 is DFQATT, CDR2 SNEGSKA, per germline (reference sequence).

The table lists this clonotype with many counts. The chain couples TRBV5-8 to TRBJ1-1, with 7 bases aligning to TRBD1. The germline V gene has CDR1 SGHTS and CDR2 YDEGEE. The CDR3 is made up of 17 amino acids. After removal of 4 bases from V and 4 bases from J, the junction contained 16 bases not matched to a gene. CDR3 nucleotide sequence: TGTGCCAGCAGCCCCCTCCCACAGGGGACGGGGAGCACTGAAGCTTTCTTT. Protein sequence: CASSPLPQGTGSTEAFF.

In this sample, this clonotype turned up once. V and J are TRBV6-5 and TRBJ2-5; possibly TRBD1 for D (6 bases). Germline V lookup: CDR1 MNHEY, CDR2 SVGAGI. The V end was cut by 5 bases, the J end by 5 bases, with 15 bases between. The CDR3 covers 14 residues. The DNA for the CDR3 is TGTGCCAGCAGTGTCAGGGGATTCGGGGAGACCCAGTACTTC. It specifies CASSVRGFGETQYF.

This clonotype was detected ten times or more. V usage is TRBV6-2 or TRBV6-3 and J usage is TRBJ1-5, with 7 bases aligning to TRBD1. The V segment lost 5 bases and the J segment 4 bases; nucleotides outside the gene matches: 5. The CDR3 contains 14 residues. The germline V gene encodes CDR1 MNHEY and CDR2 SVGEGT. The CDR3 protein is CASSPDRANQPQHF. DNA of the CDR3: TGTGCCAGCAGTCCCGACAGGGCAAATCAGCCCCAGCATTTT.

Remarks on this clonotype: An end of the junction does not agree with germline; a read error may underlie this. The chain links TRBV5-1 to TRBJ2-7; TRBD2 might be the D (6 bases). This CDR3 has 14 amino acids. Germline V gene data show CDR1 as SGHRS and CDR2 as YFSETQ. CDR3 DNA: TGCACCAGCAGGAGGGCGATCCCCTCCTACGAGCAGTACTTC. Translating it yields CTSRRAIPSYEQYF.

The V and J genes are TRBV20-1 and TRBJ1-6; D remains unclear. The CDR3 runs to 17 residues. The ends were cut back, 5 bases at V and 5 bases at J, with 22 bases in the middle. Germline CDR1 and CDR2: DFQATT and SNEGSKA (reference sequence). CDR3 sequence: CSAPDPNYGYDNSPLHF. DNA of the CDR3: TGCAGTGCTCCGGACCCTAACTATGGCTACGATAATTCACCCCTCCACTTT.

The chain uses TRBV19 and TRBJ1-1, with D perhaps matching TRBD1 (5 bases). Germline CDR1 reads LNHDA; CDR2 reads SQIVND (reference sequence). Trimming took off 8 bases at V and 7 bases at J, with 17 bases between the two ends. This CDR3 is 13 amino acids long. The CDR3 region has the DNA TGTGCCAGTGGATTCTCCGGGGGGATTGAAGCTTTCTTT. This gives the protein CASGFSGGIEAFF.

To note about this clonotype: A much bigger clone sits one base away, suggesting this may be a read error. The rearrangement uses TRBV7-2 and TRBJ1-5, with D unclear. The germline V and J ends were trimmed by 6 bases and 6 bases, with 9 bases remaining between them. This CDR3 contains 12 residues. Germline V gives CDR1 SGHTA, CDR2 FQGNSA. CDR3 amino acids: CASSLVCQPQHF. CDR3 DNA sequence: TGTGCCAGCAGTTTGGTGTGTCAGCCCCAGCATTTT.